This T cell receptor (beta chain) originates from a study of Graves' ophthalmopathy and Graves' hyperthyroidism. This clonotype was seen at least ten times. Eligible hyperthyroidism cases comprised new diagnoses of under 2 months' duration in individuals aged 18 to 65. Germline CDR1 and CDR2: SEHNR and FQNEAQ (reference sequence). The trim removed 5 bases at V and 2 bases at J, leaving 13 bases unmatched. The CDR3 loop spans 17 amino acids. Amplifying from RNA transcripts, the study obtained TCR beta CDR3 regions. Second-round multiplex PCR followed a first-round RT-PCR using HTBI primers. One entry per CDR3 protein, called by TCRdb with MiXCR from the multiplex PCR reads. The table lists 580,000 or so distinct CDR3 sequences, approximately 35% of them singletons.

The receptor was derived from an adult man with Graves' hyperthyroidism. The V gene is TRBV7-9, the J gene TRBJ1-2; the match to TRBD1 covers 8 bases. Input material: peripheral blood or thyroid tissue (not recorded which). The CDR3 DNA reads TGTGCCAGCAGCCCAATCAACCGACAGGGGAAGAACTATGGCTACACCTTC. Its protein is CASSPINRQGKNYGYTF.